Sequencing of this TCR beta chain was carried out in a study of T cell responses to AZD1222 COVID-19 vaccine. Study outcomes and limitations: No repertoire was sampled before or during the peak T cell response, only after it. Baseline seropositivity occurred in only a handful of AZD1222 recipients.

This CDR3 region has 12 residues. Germline CDR1 is LNHDA and CDR2 is SQIVND (reference sequence). The V gene lost 3 bases and the J gene lost 13 bases, with 12 bases spanning the gap. Here immunoSEQ multiplex PCR was the method, and the copy in TCRdb shows in-frame clones only, minus some. The data contain tens of thousands of clones, just over 90% of them seen just once; the ten biggest clones take up 45%. On this clone itself: Its antigen remains unidentified.

Sequenced material: peripheral blood, taken on day 0 of AZD1222 vaccination. The V call is TRBV19, the J call TRBJ1-4; maybe TRBD1 (5 bases). This receptor was taken from an adult in good health. The chain's CDR3 is CASSIPPRGLFF. In DNA form, the CDR3 reads TGTGCCAGTAGTATCCCCCCGAGGGGACTGTTTTTT.